The clone carrying this TCR beta chain has a handful of counts. Its specificity is unknown. The germline CDR1 and CDR2 sequences are MNHEY and SVGEGT. This CDR3 comprises 13 residues. V gave up 7 bases and J gave up 0 bases, with 10 bases separating them. The record originates from a study of T-cell memory formation after mild COVID-19. At the level of the study: For the most part, TCR clusters were specific to one donor. Whole-study findings and limits: CD4/CD8 balance held among clones contracting day 15 to 85, and later expanders leaned CD4+. What remained unconfirmed was the SARS-CoV-2 specificity of second-wave clones peaking on day 37. Contracting CD4+ clones sat mainly in CM and EM; CD8+ in EMRA.

TCRdb processed the 5' RACE reads anew with MiXCR; each CDR3 protein has one entry. The sample consists of hundreds of thousands of distinct CDR3 sequences, 15% to 20% of them appearing once. The sequenced sample was PBMCs or a T cell subset sorted from them (not recorded which). The source of this sequence is an adult woman who had mild COVID-19 (a few samples of this study predate the infection). Cell type and time point are not known. The chain carries TRBV6-2 or TRBV6-3 and TRBJ2-7; D unclear. CDR3 sequence (DNA): TGTGCCAGCACCGACATTCCCTCCTACGAGCAGTACTTC. It codes for CASTDIPSYEQYF.